This TCR beta chain was found in a study of early T cells in non-severe SARS-CoV-2 infection. Study as a whole: Sequencing of unsorted whole blood was done on bulk RNA, leaving chains unpaired. Study-wide results and caveats: Matches to VDJdb favored anti-spike CD8 responses and missed private and CD4 specificities.

The CDR3 has 18 amino acids. J gave up 4 bases and V 1 base, and 12 bases lay outside the gene matches. Germline V gene lookup returns CDR1 MNHNS and CDR2 SASEGT. About this clonotype itself: Its antigen is currently unknown.

The protocol attached unique molecular identifiers to individual cDNA molecules. TCRdb used MiXCR to reprocess the 5' RACE reads, holding one entry per CDR3 protein. This table holds about 36,000 distinct CDR3 sequences, approximately 9.9% found once. The V call is TRBV6-1, the J call TRBJ1-4, with 7 positions matching TRBD1. The sequence was obtained from an adult who was a healthcare worker with PCR-confirmed SARS-CoV-2 infection or an uninfected control (not recorded which). The sample consisted of whole blood. CDR3 protein: CASSEGGTAVIYNEKLFF. The CDR3 nucleotides read TGTGCCAGCAGTGAAGGTGGGACAGCTGTTATCTATAATGAAAAACTGTTTTTT.